This TCR beta chain is from a study of Graves' ophthalmopathy and Graves' hyperthyroidism. Study-level results: A classifier, a 13-signature model, separated ophthalmopathy from stable hyperthyroidism with roughly 86% sensitivity and 75% to 82% specificity.

This CDR3 region has 11 residues. CDR1 DFQATT and CDR2 SNEGSKA come from the germline V gene (reference sequence). With 3 bases removed from V and 3 bases from J, the gap between germline ends came to 6 bases. Diagnosis was based on clinical symptoms, serum thyroxine, TRAb, thyroid ultrasound and orbital computed tomography. RNA transcripts provided the template for amplifying TCR beta CDR3 regions. RT-PCR was first run with HTBI primers, then multiplex PCR in a second round. MiXCR was run by TCRdb on the multiplex PCR reads, yielding one entry per CDR3 protein. The sample has more than 1,000,000 distinct CDR3 sequences; 35% to 40% are singletons. This clonotype appeared many times. The antigen remains unidentified.

V is TRBV20-1 and J is TRBJ2-7; no clear D. This clonotype originated in an adult man with Graves' hyperthyroidism. Sequencing input: peripheral blood or thyroid tissue (not recorded which). The CDR3 coding sequence is TGCAGTGCTAGTGTTTACTACGAGCAGTACTTC. It is translated as CSASVYYEQYF.